The text below deals with one TCR beta chain. Germline trimming cut 1 base from V and 5 bases from J; bases unmatched to any gene: 11. CDR3 length equals 18 residues. Germline loops: CDR1 MGHDK, CDR2 SYGVNS. The method was immunoSEQ multiplex PCR; TCRdb's version includes in-frame clones alone and lacks a portion of them. The sample has millions of clones; roughly 95% are singletons. These data come from a study of shared clonotypes between healthy human individuals. Naivety among CD8 cells was defined by CD45RO negativity and positive CCR7 selection, thereby excluding terminally differentiated effector memory CD45RA+ cells.

Material: naive CD8+ T cells sorted from blood. J is TRBJ2-2 and V is TRBV25-1; TRBD2 matches 9 bases. The origin of this receptor is a man aged 18-30 years in good health. The CDR3 sequence is CASSELGAGGPETGELFF. DNA for the CDR3: TGTGCCAGCAGTGAATTAGGGGCGGGAGGGCCGGAGACCGGGGAGCTGTTTTTT.